A single TCR beta chain is shown here with its context. A read error may account for a junction end that differs from germline. This sample is drawn from a study of breast tumors, draining lymph nodes, adjacent tissues. Axillary draining lymph nodes of breast cancer patients supplied the node samples. Germline loops: CDR1 SGHRS, CDR2 YFSETQ. CDR3 length: 16 residues. Each CDR3 protein is one row after TCRdb ran MiXCR on the multiplex PCR reads. The sample carries over 100,000 distinct CDR3 sequences, 20% to 25% recorded once. The V and J genes are TRBV5-1 and TRBJ2-1; D is perhaps TRBD2 (6 bases). The origin of this receptor is a female donor with breast cancer. Some clones in this sample may be carry-over from other donors' samples. Material: axillary lymph node tissue. CDR3 residues: CASRLEGRPSYNERFF. In DNA, the CDR3 is TGCGCCAGCAGATTGGAGGGTAGGCCCTCCTACAATGAGCGGTTCTTC.